The present TCR beta chain was sequenced within a study of CD8 T cells in ankylosing spondylitis. Study-level findings and limits: Significant enrichment of disease-linked clones was reported in matched ankylosing spondylitis synovial fluid. Seemingly characteristic of ankylosing spondylitis blood was a TCR beta motif consisting of about 8 highly homologous variants. Disease-linked clones proved CD8+ and comparatively uncommon in peripheral blood.

Making use of molecular barcodes, quantitative 5'-RACE generated TCR beta libraries. One entry per CDR3 protein results from TCRdb running MiXCR on the 5' RACE reads. The sample yields around 120,000 distinct CDR3 sequences, approximately 10% seen once. This clonotype was observed at least ten times. Its antigen is currently unknown. This clonotype was sampled from a male donor with ankylosing spondylitis or in good health (not recorded which). Input material: blood, either unsorted or a sorted T cell fraction (not recorded which).

As DNA, the CDR3 is TGTGCCAGCACCCTAGGGGGGCGTAAGGAGACCCAGTACTTC. Protein product: CASTLGGRKETQYF. The chain combines TRBV28 with TRBJ2-5, with D perhaps assigned TRBD1 or TRBD2 (6 bases each). This CDR3 spans 14 amino acids. From germline, CDR1 is MDHEN and CDR2 SYDVKM. The V end was cut by 7 bases, the J end by 5 bases, with 17 bases between.